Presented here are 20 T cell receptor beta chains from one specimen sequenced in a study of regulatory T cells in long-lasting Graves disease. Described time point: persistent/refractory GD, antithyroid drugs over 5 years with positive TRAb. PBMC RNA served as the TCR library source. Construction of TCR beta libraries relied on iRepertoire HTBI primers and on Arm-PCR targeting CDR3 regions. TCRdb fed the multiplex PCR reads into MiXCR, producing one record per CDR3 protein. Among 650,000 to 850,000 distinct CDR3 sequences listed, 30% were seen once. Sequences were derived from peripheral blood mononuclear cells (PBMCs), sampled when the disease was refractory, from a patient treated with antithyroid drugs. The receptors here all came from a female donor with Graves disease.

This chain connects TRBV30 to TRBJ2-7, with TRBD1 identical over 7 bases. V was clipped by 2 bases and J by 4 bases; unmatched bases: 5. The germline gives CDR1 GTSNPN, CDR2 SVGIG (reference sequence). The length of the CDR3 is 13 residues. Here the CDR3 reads CAWSLQGVYEQYF. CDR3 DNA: TGTGCCTGGAGTTTGCAGGGGGTATACGAGCAGTACTTC.

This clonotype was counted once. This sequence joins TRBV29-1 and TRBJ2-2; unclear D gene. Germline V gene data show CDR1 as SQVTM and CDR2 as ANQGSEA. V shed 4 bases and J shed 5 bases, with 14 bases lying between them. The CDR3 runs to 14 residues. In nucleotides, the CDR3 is TGCAGCGTTGGGCGGACGGTTGAGACCGGGGAGCTGTTTTTT. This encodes CSVGRTVETGELFF.

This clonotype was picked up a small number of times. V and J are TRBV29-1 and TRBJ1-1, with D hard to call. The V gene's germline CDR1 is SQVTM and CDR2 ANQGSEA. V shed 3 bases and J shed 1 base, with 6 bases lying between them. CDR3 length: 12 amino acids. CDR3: CSVDWGNTEAFF. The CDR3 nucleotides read TGCAGCGTTGATTGGGGGAACACTGAAGCTTTCTTT.

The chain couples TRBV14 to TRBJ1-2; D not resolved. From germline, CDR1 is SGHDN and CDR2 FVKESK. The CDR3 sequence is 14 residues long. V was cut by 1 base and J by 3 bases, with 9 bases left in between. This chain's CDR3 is CASSQAGGYYGYTF. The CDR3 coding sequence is TGTGCCAGCAGCCAAGCTGGTGGTTACTATGGCTACACCTTC.

The CDR3 DNA sequence: TGTGCCAGCAGTTTATACGACCTAGGAAACACCATATATTTT. It yields the protein CASSLYDLGNTIYF. The rearrangement uses TRBV12-3 or TRBV12-4 and TRBJ1-3, with D uncertain. The V end was cut by 2 bases, the J end by 4 bases, with 9 bases between. This CDR3 has 14 residues.

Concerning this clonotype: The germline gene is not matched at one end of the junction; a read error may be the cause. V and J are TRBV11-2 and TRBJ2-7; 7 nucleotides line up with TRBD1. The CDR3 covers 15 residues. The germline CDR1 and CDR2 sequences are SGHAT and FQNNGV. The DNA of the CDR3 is TGCGCCAGCAGCCGCCAGGGACAGCCACTCTACGAGCAGTACTTC. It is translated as CASSRQGQPLYEQYF.

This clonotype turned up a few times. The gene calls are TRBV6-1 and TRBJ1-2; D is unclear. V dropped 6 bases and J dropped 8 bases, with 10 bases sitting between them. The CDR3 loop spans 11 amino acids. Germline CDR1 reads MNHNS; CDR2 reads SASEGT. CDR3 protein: CASRVRRGYTF. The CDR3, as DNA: TGTGCCAGCAGGGTTCGTCGCGGCTACACCTTC.

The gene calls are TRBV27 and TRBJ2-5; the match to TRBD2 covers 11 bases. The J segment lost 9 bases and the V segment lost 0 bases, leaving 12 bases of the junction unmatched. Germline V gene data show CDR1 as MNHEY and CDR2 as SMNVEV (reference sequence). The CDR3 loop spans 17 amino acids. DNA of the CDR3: TGTGCCAGCAGTTTATCCTCTCCTAGCGGGAGGCTTGAGTCCCAGTACTTC. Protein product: CASSLSSPSGRLESQYF.

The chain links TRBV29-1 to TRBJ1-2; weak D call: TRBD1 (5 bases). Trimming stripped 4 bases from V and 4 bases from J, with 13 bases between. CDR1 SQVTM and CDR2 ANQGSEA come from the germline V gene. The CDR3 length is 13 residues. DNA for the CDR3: TGCAGCGTTGGCCGGGGGGAAGTCTATGGCTACACCTTC. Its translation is CSVGRGEVYGYTF.

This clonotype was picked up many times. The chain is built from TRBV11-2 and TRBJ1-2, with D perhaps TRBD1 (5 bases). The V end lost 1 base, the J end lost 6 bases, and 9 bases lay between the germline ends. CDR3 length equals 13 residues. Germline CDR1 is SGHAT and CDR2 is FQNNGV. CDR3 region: CASSLVGVDGYTF. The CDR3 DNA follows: TGTGCCAGCAGCTTAGTAGGGGTGGATGGCTACACCTTC.

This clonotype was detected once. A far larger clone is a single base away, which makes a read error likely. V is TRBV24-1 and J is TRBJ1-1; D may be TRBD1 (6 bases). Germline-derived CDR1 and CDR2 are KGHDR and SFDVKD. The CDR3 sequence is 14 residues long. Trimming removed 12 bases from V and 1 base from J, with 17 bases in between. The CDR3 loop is CACSLPGQNTEAFF. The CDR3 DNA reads TGTGCCTGCAGTTTACCGGGACAGAACACTGAAGCTTTCTTT.

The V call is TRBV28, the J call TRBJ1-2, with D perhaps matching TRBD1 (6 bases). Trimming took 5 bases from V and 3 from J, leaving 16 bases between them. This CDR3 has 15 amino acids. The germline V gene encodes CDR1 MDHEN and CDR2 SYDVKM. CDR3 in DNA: TGTGCCAGCAGTCCCATACGACAGGTATACTATGGCTACACCTTC. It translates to CASSPIRQVYYGYTF.

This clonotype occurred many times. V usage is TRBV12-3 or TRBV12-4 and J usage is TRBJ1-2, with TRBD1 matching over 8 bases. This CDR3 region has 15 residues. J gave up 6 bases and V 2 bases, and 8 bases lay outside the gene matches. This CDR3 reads CASSLIRQGRHGYTF. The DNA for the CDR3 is TGTGCCAGCAGTTTAATAAGACAGGGGCGGCATGGCTACACCTTC.

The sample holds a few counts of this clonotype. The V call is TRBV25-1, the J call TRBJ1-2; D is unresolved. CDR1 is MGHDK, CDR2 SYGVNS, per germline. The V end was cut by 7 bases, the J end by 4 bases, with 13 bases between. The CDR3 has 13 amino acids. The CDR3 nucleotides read TGTGCCAGCATTCCGAACCATGGCTATGGCTACACCTTC. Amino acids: CASIPNHGYGYTF.

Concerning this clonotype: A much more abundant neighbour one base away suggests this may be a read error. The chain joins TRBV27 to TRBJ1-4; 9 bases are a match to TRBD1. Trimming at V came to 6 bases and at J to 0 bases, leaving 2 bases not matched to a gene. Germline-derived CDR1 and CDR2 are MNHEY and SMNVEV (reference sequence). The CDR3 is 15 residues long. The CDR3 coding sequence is TGTGCCAGCAGGGGACAGGGTGCAACTAATGAAAAACTGTTTTTT. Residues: CASRGQGATNEKLFF.

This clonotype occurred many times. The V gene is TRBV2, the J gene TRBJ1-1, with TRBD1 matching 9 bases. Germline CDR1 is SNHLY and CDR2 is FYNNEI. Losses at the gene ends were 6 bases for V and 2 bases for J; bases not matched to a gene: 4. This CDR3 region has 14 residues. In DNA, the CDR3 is TGTGCCAGCAGAGAACAGGGGGCCAACACTGAAGCTTTCTTT. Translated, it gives CASREQGANTEAFF.

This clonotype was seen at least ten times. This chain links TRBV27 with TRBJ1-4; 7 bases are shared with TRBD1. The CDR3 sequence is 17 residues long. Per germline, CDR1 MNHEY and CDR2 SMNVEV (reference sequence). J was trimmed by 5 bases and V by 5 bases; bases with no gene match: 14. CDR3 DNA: TGTGCCAGCAGTATTCTCACCGTACAGGGGAAGAATGAAAAACTGTTTTTT. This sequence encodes CASSILTVQGKNEKLFF.

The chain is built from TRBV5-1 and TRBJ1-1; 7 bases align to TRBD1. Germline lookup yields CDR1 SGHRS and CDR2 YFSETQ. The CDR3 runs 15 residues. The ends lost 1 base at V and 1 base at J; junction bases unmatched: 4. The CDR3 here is CASSLLRQGNTEAFF. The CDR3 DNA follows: TGCGCCAGCAGCTTGTTGCGACAGGGGAACACTGAAGCTTTCTTT.

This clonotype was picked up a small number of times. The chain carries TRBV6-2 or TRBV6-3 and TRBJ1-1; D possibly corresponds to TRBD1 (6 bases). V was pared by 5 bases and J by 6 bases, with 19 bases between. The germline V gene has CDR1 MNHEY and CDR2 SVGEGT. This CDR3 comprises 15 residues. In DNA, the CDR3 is TGTGCCAGCAGTGAAGCGGTCAGGGGTCAGCCTGAAGCTTTCTTT. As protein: CASSEAVRGQPEAFF.

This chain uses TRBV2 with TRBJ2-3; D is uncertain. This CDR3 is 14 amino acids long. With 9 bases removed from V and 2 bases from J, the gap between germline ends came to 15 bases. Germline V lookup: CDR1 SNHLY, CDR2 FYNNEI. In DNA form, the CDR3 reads TGTGCCAGAAACAAAGGATCATTCACAGATACGCAGTATTTT. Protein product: CARNKGSFTDTQYF.